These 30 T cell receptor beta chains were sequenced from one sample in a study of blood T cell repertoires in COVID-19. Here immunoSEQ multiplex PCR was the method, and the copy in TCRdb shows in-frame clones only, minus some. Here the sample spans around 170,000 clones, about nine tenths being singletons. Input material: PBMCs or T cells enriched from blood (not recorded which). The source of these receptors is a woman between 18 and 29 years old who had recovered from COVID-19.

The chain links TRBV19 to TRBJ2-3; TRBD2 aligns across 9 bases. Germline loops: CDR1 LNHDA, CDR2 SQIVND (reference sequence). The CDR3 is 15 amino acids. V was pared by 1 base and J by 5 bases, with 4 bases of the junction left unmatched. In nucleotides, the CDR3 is TGTGCCAGTAGTATAGGTTGGACTAGCGAAGATACGCAGTATTTT. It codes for CASSIGWTSEDTQYF.

CDR3 DNA: TGCAGCGTCTGGGACAGGGGTACTGAAGCTTTCTTT. Residues: CSVWDRGTEAFF. The chain carries TRBV29-1 and TRBJ1-1; TRBD1 matches at 10 bases. The CDR3 covers 12 residues. Trimming at V came to 6 bases and at J to 5 bases, leaving 3 bases not matched to a gene. Per germline, CDR1 SQVTM and CDR2 ANQGSEA.

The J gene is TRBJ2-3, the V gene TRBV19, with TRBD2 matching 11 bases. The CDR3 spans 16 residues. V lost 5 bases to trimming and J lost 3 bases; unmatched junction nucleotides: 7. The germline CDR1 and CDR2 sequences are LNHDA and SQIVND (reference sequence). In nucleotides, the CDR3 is TGTGCCAGTAGTCAACTTAGCGGGGGGGGAACAGATACGCAGTATTTT. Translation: CASSQLSGGGTDTQYF. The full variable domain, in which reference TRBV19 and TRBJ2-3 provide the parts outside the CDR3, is DGGITQSPKYLFRKEGQNVTLSCEQNLNHDAMYWYRQDPGQGLRLIYYSQIVNDFQKGDIAEGYSVSREKKESFPLTVTSAQKNPTAFYLCASSQLSGGGTDTQYFGPGTRLTVL.

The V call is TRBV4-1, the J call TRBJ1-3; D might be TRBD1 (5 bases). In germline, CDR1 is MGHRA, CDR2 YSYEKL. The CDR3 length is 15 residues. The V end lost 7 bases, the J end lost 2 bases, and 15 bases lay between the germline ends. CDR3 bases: TGCGCCAGCACCCTAATAGACAGTACTGGAAACACCATATATTTT. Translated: CASTLIDSTGNTIYF.

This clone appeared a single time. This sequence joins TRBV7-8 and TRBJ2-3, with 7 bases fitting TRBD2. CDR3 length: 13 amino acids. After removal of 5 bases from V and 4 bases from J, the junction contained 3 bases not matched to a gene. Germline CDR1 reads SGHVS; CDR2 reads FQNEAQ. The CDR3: CASSREAADTQYF. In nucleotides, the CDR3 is TGTGCCAGCAGCCGGGAGGCGGCAGATACGCAGTATTTT.

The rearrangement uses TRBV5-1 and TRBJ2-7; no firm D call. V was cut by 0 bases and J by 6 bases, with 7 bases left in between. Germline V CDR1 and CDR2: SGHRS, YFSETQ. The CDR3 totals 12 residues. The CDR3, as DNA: TGCGCCAGCAGCTTGGGTTCGCGCGAGCAGTACTTC. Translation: CASSLGSREQYF.

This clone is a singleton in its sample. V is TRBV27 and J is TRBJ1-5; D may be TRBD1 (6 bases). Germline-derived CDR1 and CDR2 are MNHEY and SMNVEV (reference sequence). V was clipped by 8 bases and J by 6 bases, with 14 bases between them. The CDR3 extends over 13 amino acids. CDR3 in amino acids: CASRDMRGQPQHF. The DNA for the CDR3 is TGTGCCAGCCGGGACATGAGAGGTCAGCCCCAGCATTTT.

CDR3 nucleotide sequence: TGTGCGGTCCGGGAGGGGTACGAGCAGTACTTC. This translates into CAVREGYEQYF. V and J are TRBV6-5 and TRBJ2-7; TRBD2 agrees at 8 bases. This CDR3 is 11 amino acids long. CDR1 is MNHEY and CDR2 is SVGAGI in the germline V gene.

As DNA, the CDR3 is TGTGCCAGCAGCGTAGCGGCTAGCGGGGGTTCCTACGAGCAGTACTTC. Translated, it gives CASSVAASGGSYEQYF. J is TRBJ2-7 and V is TRBV9, with 10 bases aligning to TRBD2. This CDR3 is 16 amino acids long. The V gene end was trimmed by 0 bases and the J gene end by 1 base; junction bases not matched to a gene: 4. From germline, CDR1 is SGDLS and CDR2 YYNGEE.

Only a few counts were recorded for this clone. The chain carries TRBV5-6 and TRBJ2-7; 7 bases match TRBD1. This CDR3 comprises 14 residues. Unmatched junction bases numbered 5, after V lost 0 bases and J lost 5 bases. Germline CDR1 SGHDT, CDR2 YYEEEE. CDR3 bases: TGTGCCAGCAGCTTGGAGACAGGGTTAAACGAGCAGTACTTC. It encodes CASSLETGLNEQYF.

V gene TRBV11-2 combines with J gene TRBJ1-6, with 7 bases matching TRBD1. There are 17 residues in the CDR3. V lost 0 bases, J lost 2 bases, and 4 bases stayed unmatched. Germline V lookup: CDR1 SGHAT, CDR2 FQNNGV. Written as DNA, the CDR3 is TGTGCCAGCAGCTTAGAATTCGGGACAGCCTATAATTCACCCCTCCACTTT. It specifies CASSLEFGTAYNSPLHF.

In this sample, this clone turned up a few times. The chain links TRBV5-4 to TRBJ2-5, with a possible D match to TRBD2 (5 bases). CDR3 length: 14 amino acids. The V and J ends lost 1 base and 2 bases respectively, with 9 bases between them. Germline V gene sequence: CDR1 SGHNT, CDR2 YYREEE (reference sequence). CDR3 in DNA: TGTGCCAGCAGCTTGAAAAGCGGTCAAGAGACCCAGTACTTC. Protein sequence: CASSLKSGQETQYF.

Written as DNA, the CDR3 is TGTGCCAGCGGTTGGAAAGGGGATGGTCAGCCCCAGCATTTT. The encoded protein is CASGWKGDGQPQHF. The chain joins TRBV6-5 to TRBJ1-5; D may be TRBD1 (5 bases). This CDR3 is 14 amino acids long. V lost 8 bases and J lost 6, with 17 bases in between. The germline V gene has CDR1 MNHEY and CDR2 SVGAGI.

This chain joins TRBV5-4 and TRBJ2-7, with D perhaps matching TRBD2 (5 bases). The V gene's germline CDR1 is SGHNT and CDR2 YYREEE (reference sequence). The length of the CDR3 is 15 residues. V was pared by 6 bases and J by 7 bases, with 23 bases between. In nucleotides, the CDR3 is TGTGCCAGCACATCCCTCGGCAGCGGAGTGGGTGAGCAGTACTTC. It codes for CASTSLGSGVGEQYF. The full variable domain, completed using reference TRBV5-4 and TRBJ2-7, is ETGVTQSPTHLIKTRGQQVTLRCSSQSGHNTVSWYQQALGQGPQFIFQYYREEENGRGNFPPRFSGLQFPNYSSELNVNALELDDSALYLCASTSLGSGVGEQYFGPGTRLTVT.

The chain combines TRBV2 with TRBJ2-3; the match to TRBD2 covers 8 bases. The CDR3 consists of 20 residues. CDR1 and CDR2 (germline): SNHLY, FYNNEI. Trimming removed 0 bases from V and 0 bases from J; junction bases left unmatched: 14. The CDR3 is CASSEAYYGRAPSSTDTQYF. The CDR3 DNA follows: TGTGCCAGCAGTGAAGCTTATTACGGGAGGGCTCCTTCTAGCACAGATACGCAGTATTTT. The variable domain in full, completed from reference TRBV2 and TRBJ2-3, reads EPEVTQTPSHQVTQMGQEVILRCVPISNHLYFYWYRQILGQKVEFLVSFYNNEISEKSEIFDDQFSVERPDGSNFTLKIRSTKLEDSAMYFCASSEAYYGRAPSSTDTQYFGPGTRLTVL.

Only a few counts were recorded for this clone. CDR3 residues: CASSRTGDYGYTF. For the CDR3, the DNA is TGTGCCAGCAGCCGGACAGGGGACTATGGCTACACCTTC. The chain couples TRBV5-4 to TRBJ1-2, with TRBD1 identical over 9 bases. The V gene's germline CDR1 is SGHNT and CDR2 YYREEE (reference sequence). The CDR3 totals 13 residues. The junction had 1 base not matched to a gene; V was cut back by 4 bases and J by 3 bases.

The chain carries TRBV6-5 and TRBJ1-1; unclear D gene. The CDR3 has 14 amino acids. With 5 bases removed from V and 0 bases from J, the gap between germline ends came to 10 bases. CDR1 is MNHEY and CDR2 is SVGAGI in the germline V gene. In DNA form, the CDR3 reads TGTGCCAGCAGTCATCGGGGTTTGAACACTGAAGCTTTCTTT. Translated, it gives CASSHRGLNTEAFF.

Here the CDR3 reads CASSQGNRGGTEAFF. CDR3 sequence (DNA): TGCGCCAGCAGCCAAGGGAACAGGGGAGGCACTGAAGCTTTCTTT. The V and J genes are TRBV4-1 and TRBJ1-1, with TRBD1 matching 7 bases. The germline gives CDR1 MGHRA, CDR2 YSYEKL. CDR3 size: 15 residues. The J segment lost 4 bases and the V segment lost 1 base, leaving 6 bases of the junction unmatched.

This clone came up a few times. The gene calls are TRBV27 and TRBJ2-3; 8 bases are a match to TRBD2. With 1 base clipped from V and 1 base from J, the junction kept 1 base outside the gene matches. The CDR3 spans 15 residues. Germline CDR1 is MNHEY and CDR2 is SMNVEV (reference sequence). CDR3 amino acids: CASSLWRGGTDTQYF. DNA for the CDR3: TGTGCCAGCAGTTTATGGCGGGGGGGCACAGATACGCAGTATTTT.

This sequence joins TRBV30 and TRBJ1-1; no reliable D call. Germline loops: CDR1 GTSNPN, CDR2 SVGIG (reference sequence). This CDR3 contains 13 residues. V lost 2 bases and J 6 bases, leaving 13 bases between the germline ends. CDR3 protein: CAWSIRLRSEAFF. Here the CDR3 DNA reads TGTGCCTGGAGTATTCGTTTGAGGTCTGAAGCTTTCTTT.

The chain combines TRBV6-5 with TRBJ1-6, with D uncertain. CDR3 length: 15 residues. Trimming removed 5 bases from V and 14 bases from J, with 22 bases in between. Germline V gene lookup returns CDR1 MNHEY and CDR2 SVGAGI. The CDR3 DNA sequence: TGTGCCAGCAGTACCCTAGGACTCTACGGCGGGTCCCTCCACTTT. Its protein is CASSTLGLYGGSLHF.

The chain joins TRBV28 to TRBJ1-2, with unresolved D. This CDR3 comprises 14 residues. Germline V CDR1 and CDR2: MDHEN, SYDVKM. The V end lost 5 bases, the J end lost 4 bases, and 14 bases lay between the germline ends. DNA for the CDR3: TGTGCCAGCAGTCCACTCAGGCAGGCCTATGGCTACACCTTC. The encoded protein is CASSPLRQAYGYTF.

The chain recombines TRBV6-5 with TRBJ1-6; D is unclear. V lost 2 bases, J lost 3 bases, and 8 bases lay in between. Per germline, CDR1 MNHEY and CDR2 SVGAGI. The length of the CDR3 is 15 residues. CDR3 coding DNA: TGTGCCAGCAGTTACGTTGGAGTCTATAATTCACCCCTCCACTTT. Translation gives CASSYVGVYNSPLHF.

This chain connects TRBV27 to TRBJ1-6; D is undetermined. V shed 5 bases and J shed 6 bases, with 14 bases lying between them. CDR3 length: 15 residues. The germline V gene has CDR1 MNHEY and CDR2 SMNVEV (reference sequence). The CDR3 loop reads CASSPRTDSNSPLHF. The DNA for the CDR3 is TGTGCCAGCAGTCCTCGGACGGACTCTAATTCACCCCTCCACTTT.

The CDR3 spells CASSYGLGETNYGYTF. Written as DNA, the CDR3 is TGTGCCAGCAGTTACGGACTTGGTGAGACTAACTATGGCTACACCTTC. This chain uses TRBV6-5 with TRBJ1-2, with no clear D. The V end lost 2 bases, the J end lost 0 bases, and 13 bases lay between the germline ends. Germline V CDR1 and CDR2: MNHEY, SVGAGI. The CDR3 is 16 residues long.

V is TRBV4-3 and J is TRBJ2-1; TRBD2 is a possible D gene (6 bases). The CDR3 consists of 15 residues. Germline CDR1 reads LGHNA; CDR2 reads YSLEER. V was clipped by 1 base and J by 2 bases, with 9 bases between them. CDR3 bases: TGCGCCAGCAGCCAAGTAAGGGAGGCCTACAATGAGCAGTTCTTC. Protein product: CASSQVREAYNEQFF.

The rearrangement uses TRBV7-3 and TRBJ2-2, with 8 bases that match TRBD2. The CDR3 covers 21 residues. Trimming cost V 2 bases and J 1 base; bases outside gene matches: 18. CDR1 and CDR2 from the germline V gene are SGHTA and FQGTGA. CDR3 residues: CASSLWAYPAGVKGNTGELFF. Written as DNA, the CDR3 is TGTGCCAGCAGCTTATGGGCTTATCCAGCGGGAGTTAAGGGGAACACCGGGGAGCTGTTTTTT.

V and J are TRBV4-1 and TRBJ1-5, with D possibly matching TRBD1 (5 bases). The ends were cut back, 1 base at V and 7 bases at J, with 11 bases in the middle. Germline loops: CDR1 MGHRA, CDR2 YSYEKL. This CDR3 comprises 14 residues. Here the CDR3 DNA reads TGCGCCAGCAGCCAAGTGCAGGGCGGCCAGCCCCAGCATTTT. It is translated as CASSQVQGGQPQHF.

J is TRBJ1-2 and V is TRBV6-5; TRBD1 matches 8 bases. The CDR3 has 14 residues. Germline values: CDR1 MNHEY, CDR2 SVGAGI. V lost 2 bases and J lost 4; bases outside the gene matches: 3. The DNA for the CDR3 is TGTGCCAGCAGTTACCATCAGGGGGCCTATGGCTACACCTTC. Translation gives CASSYHQGAYGYTF.

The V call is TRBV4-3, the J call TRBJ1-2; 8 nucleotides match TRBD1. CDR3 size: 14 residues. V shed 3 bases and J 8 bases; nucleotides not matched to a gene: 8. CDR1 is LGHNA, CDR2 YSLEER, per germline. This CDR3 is CASSQTTGVSGYTF. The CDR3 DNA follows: TGCGCCAGCAGCCAGACGACAGGGGTGAGCGGCTACACCTTC.